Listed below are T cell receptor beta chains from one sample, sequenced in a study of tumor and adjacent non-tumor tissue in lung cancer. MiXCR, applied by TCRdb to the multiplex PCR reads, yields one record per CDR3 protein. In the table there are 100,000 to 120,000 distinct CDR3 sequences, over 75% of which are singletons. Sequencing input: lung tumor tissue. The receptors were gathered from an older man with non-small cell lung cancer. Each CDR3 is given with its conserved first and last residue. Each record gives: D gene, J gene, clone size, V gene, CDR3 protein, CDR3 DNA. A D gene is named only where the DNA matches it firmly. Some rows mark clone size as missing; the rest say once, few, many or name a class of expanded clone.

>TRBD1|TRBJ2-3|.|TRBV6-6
CSSSEQGVRDTQYF
TGTTCCAGCAGCGAACAGGGGGTGCGGGATACGCAGTATTTT
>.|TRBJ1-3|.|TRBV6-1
CASGDLTEIRNTIYF
TGTGCCAGCGGTGACCTGACAGAGATAAGAAACACCATATATTTT
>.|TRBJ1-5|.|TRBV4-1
CASSQGDTQHF
TGTGCCAGCAGCCAGGGAGATACGCAGCATTTT
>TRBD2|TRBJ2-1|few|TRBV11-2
CASSLSGTIYNEQFF
TGTGCCAGCAGCCTTAGTGGGACTATATACAATGAGCAGTTCTTC
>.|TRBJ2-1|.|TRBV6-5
CASSFIGIGTNEQFF
TGTGCCAGCAGTTTTATCGGGATAGGGACAAATGAGCAGTTCTTC
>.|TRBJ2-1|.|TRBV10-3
CAITEGRAGPLNEQFF
TGTGCCATCACTGAAGGTAGGGCGGGCCCCCTCAATGAACAGTTCTTC
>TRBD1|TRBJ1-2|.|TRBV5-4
CASSRENRGEGYTF
TGTGCCAGCAGTAGAGAAAACAGGGGTGAAGGCTACACCTTC
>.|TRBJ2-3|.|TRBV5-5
CPSNLSWDTQYF
TGTCCCAGCAATTTGAGTTGGGATACGCAGTATTTT
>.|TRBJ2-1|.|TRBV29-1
CSVVPGPEQSF
TGCAGCGTAGTCCCAGGGCCCGAGCAGTCCTTC
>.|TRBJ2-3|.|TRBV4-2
CASSRVLSDRGTDTQYF
TGTGCCAGCAGCCGAGTCCTCTCGGACCGAGGCACAGATACGCAGTATTTT
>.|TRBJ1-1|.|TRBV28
CANNSVGGRGAFF
TGTGCCAACAACTCCGTCGGTGGAAGGGGGGCTTTCTTT
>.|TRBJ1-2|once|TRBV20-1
CRVRSQGVNFGYTF
TGCAGGGTTAGATCCCAGGGAGTAAACTTTGGCTACACCTTC
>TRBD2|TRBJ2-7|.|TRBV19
CVRSSGRAYEQYF
TGTGTCAGGAGTAGCGGGAGGGCCTACGAGCAGTACTTC
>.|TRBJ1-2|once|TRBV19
CASSKGVQSHYGYIF
TGTGCCAGTAGTAAGGGTGTTCAGAGTCACTATGGCTACATCTTC
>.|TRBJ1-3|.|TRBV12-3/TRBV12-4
CASNLLDFRNTIYF
TGTGCCAGCAATTTACTTGACTTTCGAAACACCATATATTTT
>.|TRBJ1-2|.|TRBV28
CSSWSPGAPYGYTF
TGTTCCAGCTGGTCCCCCGGGGCACCCTATGGCTACACTTTC
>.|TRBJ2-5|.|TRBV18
CASSPGISQDTQYF
TGTGCCAGCTCACCGGGGATATCCCAAGATACCCAGTACTTC
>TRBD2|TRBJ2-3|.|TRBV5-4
CASSQKAGGSDTQYF
TGTGCCAGCAGTCAAAAAGCGGGAGGATCAGATACGCAGTATTTT
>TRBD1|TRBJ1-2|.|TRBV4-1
CPNSPNRGRGYTF
TGCCCCAACAGCCCAAACAGGGGCAGAGGCTACACCTTC
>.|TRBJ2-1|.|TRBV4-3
CARSQDSRNQDNEQFF
TGCGCCAGAAGCCAAGATTCCCGTAATCAGGACAATGAGCAGTTCTTC
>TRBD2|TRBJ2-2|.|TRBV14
CANRRTSGANTGEPFF
TGTGCCAATAGGCGAACTAGCGGAGCGAACACCGGGGAGCCGTTTTTT